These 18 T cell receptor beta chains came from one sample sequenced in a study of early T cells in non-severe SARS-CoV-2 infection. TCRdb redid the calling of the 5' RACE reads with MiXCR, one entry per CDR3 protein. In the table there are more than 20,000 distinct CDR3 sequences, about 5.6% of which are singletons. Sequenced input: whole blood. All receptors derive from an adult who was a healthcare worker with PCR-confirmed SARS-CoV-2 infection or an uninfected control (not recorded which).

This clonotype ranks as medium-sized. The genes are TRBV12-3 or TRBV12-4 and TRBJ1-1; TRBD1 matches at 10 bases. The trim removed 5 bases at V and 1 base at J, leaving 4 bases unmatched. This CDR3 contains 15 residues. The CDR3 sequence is CASSQRQGANTEAFF. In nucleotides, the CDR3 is TGTGCCAGCAGTCAAAGACAGGGGGCGAACACTGAAGCTTTCTTT.

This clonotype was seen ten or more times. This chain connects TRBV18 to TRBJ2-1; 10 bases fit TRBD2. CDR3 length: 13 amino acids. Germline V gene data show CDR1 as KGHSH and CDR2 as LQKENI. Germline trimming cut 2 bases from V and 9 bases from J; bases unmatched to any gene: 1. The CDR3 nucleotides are TGTGCCAGCTCACCAATAGCGGGAGGTGAGCAGTTCTTC. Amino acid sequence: CASSPIAGGEQFF.

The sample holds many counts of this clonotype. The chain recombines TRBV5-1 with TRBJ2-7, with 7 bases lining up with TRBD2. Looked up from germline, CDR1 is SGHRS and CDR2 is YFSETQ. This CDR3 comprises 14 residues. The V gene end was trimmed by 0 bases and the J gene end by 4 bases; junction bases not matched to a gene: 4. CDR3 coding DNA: TGCGCCAGCAGCTTGGCCAGCGGGATGTACGAGCAGTACGTC. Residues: CASSLASGMYEQYV.

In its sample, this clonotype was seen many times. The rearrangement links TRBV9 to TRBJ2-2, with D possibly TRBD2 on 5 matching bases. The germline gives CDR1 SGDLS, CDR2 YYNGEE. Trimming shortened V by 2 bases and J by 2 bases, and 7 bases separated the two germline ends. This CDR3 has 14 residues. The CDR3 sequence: CASSVRENTGELFF. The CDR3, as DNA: TGTGCCAGCAGCGTCCGGGAAAACACCGGGGAGCTGTTTTTT.

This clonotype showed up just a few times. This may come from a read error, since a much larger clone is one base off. CDR3 DNA sequence: TGCGCCAACAGCCAGACGACAGGGAGTGGTTACGAGCAGTACTTC. It specifies CANSQTTGSGYEQYF. The V gene is TRBV4-3, the J gene TRBJ2-7; 7 bases agree with TRBD1. Germline CDR1 is LGHNA and CDR2 is YSLEER. The CDR3 is 15 residues long.

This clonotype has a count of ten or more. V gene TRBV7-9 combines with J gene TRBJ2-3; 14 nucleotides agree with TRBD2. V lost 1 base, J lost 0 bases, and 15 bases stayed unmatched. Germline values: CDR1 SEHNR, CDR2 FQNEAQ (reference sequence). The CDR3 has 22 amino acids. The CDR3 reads CASSLGRVGGLAGVGSTDTQYF. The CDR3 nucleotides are TGTGCCAGCAGCTTAGGGCGCGTTGGGGGACTAGCGGGAGTCGGAAGCACAGATACGCAGTATTTT.

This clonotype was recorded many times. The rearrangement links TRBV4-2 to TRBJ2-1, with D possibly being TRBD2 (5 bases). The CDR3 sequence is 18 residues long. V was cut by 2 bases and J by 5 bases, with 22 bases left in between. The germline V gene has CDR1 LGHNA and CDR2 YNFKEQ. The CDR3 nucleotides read TGTGCCAGCAGCCAAACCCTCGGCGGGCGGTATTTGGACAATGAGCAGTTCTTC. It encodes CASSQTLGGRYLDNEQFF.

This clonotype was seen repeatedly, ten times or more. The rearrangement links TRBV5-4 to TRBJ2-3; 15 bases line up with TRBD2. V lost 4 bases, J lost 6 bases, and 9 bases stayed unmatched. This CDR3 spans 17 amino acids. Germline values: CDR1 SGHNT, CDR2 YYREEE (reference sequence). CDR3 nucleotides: TGTGCCAGCAGCGAGGGGGGACTAGCGGGAGGTCGCGATACGCAGTATTTT. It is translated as CASSEGGLAGGRDTQYF.

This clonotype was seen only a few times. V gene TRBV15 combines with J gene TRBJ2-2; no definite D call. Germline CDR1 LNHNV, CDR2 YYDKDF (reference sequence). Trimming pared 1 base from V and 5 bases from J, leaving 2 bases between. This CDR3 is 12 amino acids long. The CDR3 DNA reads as TGTGCCACCAGCAGAGCAACCGGGGAGCTGTTTTTT. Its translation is CATSRATGELFF.

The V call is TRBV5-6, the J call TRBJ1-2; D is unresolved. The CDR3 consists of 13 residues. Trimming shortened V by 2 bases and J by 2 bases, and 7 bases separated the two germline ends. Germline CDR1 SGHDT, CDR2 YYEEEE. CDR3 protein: CASSLAGNYGYTF. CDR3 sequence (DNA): TGTGCCAGCAGCTTAGCAGGAAACTATGGCTACACCTTC.

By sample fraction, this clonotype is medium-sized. CDR3 sequence: CASSLRPGDSQYEQYF. CDR3 coding DNA: TGCGCCAGCAGCCTTCGACCCGGGGACAGTCAGTACGAGCAGTACTTC. V is TRBV5-1 and J is TRBJ2-7; 7 bases line up with TRBD1. The CDR3 length is 16 residues. With 4 bases clipped from V and 4 bases from J, the junction kept 14 bases outside the gene matches. Germline V gene sequence: CDR1 SGHRS, CDR2 YFSETQ.

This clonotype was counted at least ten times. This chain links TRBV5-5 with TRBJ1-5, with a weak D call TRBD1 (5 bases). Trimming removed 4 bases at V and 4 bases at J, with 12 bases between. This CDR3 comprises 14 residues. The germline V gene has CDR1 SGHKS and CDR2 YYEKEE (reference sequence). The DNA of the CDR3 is TGTGCCAGCAGCCCAGGGAGTACTAATCAGCCCCAGCATTTT. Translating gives CASSPGSTNQPQHF.

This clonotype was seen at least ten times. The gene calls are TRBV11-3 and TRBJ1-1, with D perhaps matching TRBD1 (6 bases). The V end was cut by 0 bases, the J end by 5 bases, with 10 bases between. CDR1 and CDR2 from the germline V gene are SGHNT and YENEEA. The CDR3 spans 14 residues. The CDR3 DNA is TGTGCCAGCAGCTTAGAGTGGGGGCAAACTGAAGCTTTCTTT. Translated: CASSLEWGQTEAFF.

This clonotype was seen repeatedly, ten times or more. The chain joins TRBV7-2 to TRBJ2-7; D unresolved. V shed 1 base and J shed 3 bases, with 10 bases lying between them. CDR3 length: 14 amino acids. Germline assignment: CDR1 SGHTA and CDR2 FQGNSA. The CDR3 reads CASSLVAVNYEQYF. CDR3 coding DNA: TGTGCCAGCAGCTTAGTGGCGGTTAACTACGAGCAGTACTTC. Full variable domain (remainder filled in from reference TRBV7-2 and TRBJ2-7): GAGVSQSPSNKVTEKGKDVELRCDPISGHTALYWYRQSLGQGLEFLIYFQGNSAPDKSGLPSDRFSAERTGGSVSTLTIQRTQQEDSAVYLCASSLVAVNYEQYFGPGTRLTVT.

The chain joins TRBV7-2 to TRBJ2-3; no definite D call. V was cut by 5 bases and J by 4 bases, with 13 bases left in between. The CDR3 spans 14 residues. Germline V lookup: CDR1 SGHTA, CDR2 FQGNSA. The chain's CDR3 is CASSPRPDSDTQYF. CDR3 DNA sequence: TGTGCCAGCAGCCCGAGACCTGACTCAGATACGCAGTATTTT. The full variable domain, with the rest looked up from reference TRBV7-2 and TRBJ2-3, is GAGVSQSPSNKVTEKGKDVELRCDPISGHTALYWYRQSLGQGLEFLIYFQGNSAPDKSGLPSDRFSAERTGGSVSTLTIQRTQQEDSAVYLCASSPRPDSDTQYFGPGTRLTVL.

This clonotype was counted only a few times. CDR3 protein: CASSPLPLSPLGRGNEQYV. The DNA of the CDR3 is TGTGCCAGCTCACCTCTCCCCTTGTCTCCTCTGGGAAGGGGCAACGAGCAGTACGTC. The rearrangement joins TRBV18 to TRBJ2-7; D might be TRBD1 (5 bases). Trimming cost V 3 bases and J 5 bases, with 29 bases left between them. CDR1 and CDR2 (germline): KGHSH, LQKENI. This CDR3 has 19 amino acids.

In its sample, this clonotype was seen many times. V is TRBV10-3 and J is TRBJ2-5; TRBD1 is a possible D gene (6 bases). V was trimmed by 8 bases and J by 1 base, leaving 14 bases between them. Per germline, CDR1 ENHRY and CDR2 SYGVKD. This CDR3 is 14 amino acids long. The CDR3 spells CAIGQTGSQETQYF. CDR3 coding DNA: TGTGCCATCGGGCAAACAGGGTCCCAAGAGACCCAGTACTTC.

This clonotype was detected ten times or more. CDR3 DNA sequence: TGTGCCAGCAGCCAAGATATTACTAGCGGGATGGGGGTGGGTGAGCAGTTCTTC. Encoded protein: CASSQDITSGMGVGEQFF. This chain uses TRBV4-2 with TRBJ2-1; 10 bases agree with TRBD2. Germline CDR1 LGHNA, CDR2 YNFKEQ. The CDR3 is made up of 18 amino acids. The ends lost 0 bases at V and 9 bases at J; junction bases unmatched: 14.